Listed here are 26 T cell receptor beta chains from one sample, sequenced in a study of identical twins. TCRdb ran MiXCR on the 5' RACE reads and lists one entry per CDR3 protein. The sample lists 400,000 to 600,000 distinct CDR3 sequences, around 24% occurring once. These data were also filed under a second study, of yellow fever vaccine responses in identical twins.

The sequenced sample was CD4+ T cells sorted from blood. The receptors were gathered from a woman in her late teens or twenties in good health.

The chain links TRBV6-5 to TRBJ2-2, with no clear D. V was cut by 1 base and J by 1 base, with 7 bases left in between. The germline CDR1 and CDR2 sequences are MNHEY and SVGAGI. The CDR3 is made up of 15 amino acids. The CDR3 coding sequence is TGTGCCAGCAGTTACTGGCCGAAGAACACCGGGGAGCTGTTTTTT. Protein: CASSYWPKNTGELFF.

The J gene is TRBJ2-3, the V gene TRBV10-3, with 7 bases lining up with TRBD2. There are 15 residues in the CDR3. The junction had 7 bases not matched to a gene; V was cut back by 5 bases and J by 2 bases. CDR1 ENHRY and CDR2 SYGVKD come from the germline V gene. CDR3 DNA sequence: TGTGCCATCAGTTCCAAGCGGGGAACCACAGATACGCAGTATTTT. It specifies CAISSKRGTTDTQYF.

The count of this clonotype is one. This sequence joins TRBV21-1 and TRBJ2-7; the tabulated D call, TRBD1, remains unverified against the DNA. TRBV21-1 is a listed pseudogene. The CDR3 has 15 amino acids. The CDR3 region has the DNA TGTGCCAGCAGCAATTTTGAGGACAGGGCCTACGAGCAGTACTTC. Translating it yields CASSNFEDRAYEQYF.

This chain joins TRBV7-9 and TRBJ1-4; D call uncertain. The germline gives CDR1 SEHNR, CDR2 FQNEAQ (reference sequence). V lost 3 bases and J 0 bases, leaving 8 bases between the germline ends. There are 15 residues in the CDR3. The CDR3 protein is CASSFDGSTNEKLFF. CDR3 nucleotides: TGTGCCAGCAGCTTTGACGGATCAACTAATGAAAAACTGTTTTTT.

This clonotype was seen a handful of times. The rearrangement links TRBV2 to TRBJ2-2; possibly TRBD2 for D (5 bases). Trimming removed 1 base from V and 2 bases from J, with 14 bases in between. This CDR3 has 17 amino acids. The germline CDR1 and CDR2 sequences are SNHLY and FYNNEI. As DNA, the CDR3 is TGTGCCAGCAGTGAAGTCGGTCGGACTTCAAACACCGGGGAGCTGTTTTTT. The encoded protein is CASSEVGRTSNTGELFF. The full variable domain, completed using reference TRBV2 and TRBJ2-2, is EPEVTQTPSHQVTQMGQEVILRCVPISNHLYFYWYRQILGQKVEFLVSFYNNEISEKSEIFDDQFSVERPDGSNFTLKIRSTKLEDSAMYFCASSEVGRTSNTGELFFGEGSRLTVL.

This clonotype occurred a few times. The rearrangement links TRBV5-6 to TRBJ1-2; D gene uncertain. V lost 1 base and J 7 bases, leaving 17 bases between the germline ends. Germline loops: CDR1 SGHDT, CDR2 YYEEEE. The CDR3 covers 15 residues. The CDR3 region is CASSLILTNNIGYTF. The CDR3 nucleotides are TGTGCCAGCAGCTTGATTCTAACAAATAATATTGGCTACACCTTC.

The genes are TRBV6-4 and TRBJ1-1; D may be TRBD1 (6 bases). This CDR3 region has 14 residues. CDR1 and CDR2 from the germline V gene are MRHNA and SNTAGT. With 3 bases removed from V and 4 bases from J, the gap between germline ends came to 12 bases. In DNA form, the CDR3 reads TGTGCCAGCAGTGAACAGGGAACACTCACTGAAGCTTTCTTT. It codes for CASSEQGTLTEAFF.

This clonotype was counted a few times. The chain recombines TRBV12-3 or TRBV12-4 with TRBJ1-4, with D possibly matching TRBD1 (5 bases). The V gene lost 6 bases and the J gene lost 8 bases, with 19 bases spanning the gap. The CDR3 contains 15 residues. CDR3 sequence: CASRRDGQMKEKLFF. DNA of the CDR3: TGTGCCAGCAGGCGGGACGGCCAAATGAAGGAAAAACTGTTTTTT.

This clonotype was picked up a small number of times. The V gene is TRBV19, the J gene TRBJ2-1; possible D gene TRBD1, 6 bases. Trimming shortened V by 3 bases and J by 7 bases, and 16 bases separated the two germline ends. Germline CDR1 LNHDA, CDR2 SQIVND (reference sequence). The CDR3 is made up of 15 amino acids. As DNA, the CDR3 is TGTGCCAGTAGTATTGGGCAGGGGAGTGTAAATGAGCAGTTCTTC. Translating gives CASSIGQGSVNEQFF.

The chain combines TRBV15 with TRBJ1-2, with D possibly being TRBD1 (5 bases). Germline-derived CDR1 and CDR2 are LNHNV and YYDKDF (reference sequence). There are 13 residues in the CDR3. Deletions cut 0 bases from V and 9 bases from J, with 11 bases between. The CDR3 DNA is TGTGCCACCAGCAGAGATCTTGAGGGGAGCTACACCTTC. Translating it yields CATSRDLEGSYTF.

The rearrangement joins TRBV9 to TRBJ2-2, with a weak D call TRBD2 (5 bases). The CDR3 is made up of 16 amino acids. V lost 4 bases and J 4 bases, leaving 17 bases between the germline ends. Germline-derived CDR1 and CDR2 are SGDLS and YYNGEE. CDR3 DNA: TGTGCCAGCAGCTCCCGGATGGCAGAGGGCACCGGGGAGCTGTTTTTT. It specifies CASSSRMAEGTGELFF.

This clonotype was detected only a few times. The V call is TRBV6-5, the J call TRBJ1-2; TRBD1 agrees at 7 bases. V was pared by 7 bases and J by 8 bases, with 7 bases of the junction left unmatched. CDR3 size: 12 residues. Per the germline V gene, CDR1 is MNHEY and CDR2 is SVGAGI. The CDR3 bases are TGTGCCAGCACCGGGACAGCGGGCGGCTACACCTTC. It yields the protein CASTGTAGGYTF.

The gene calls are TRBV5-6 and TRBJ2-2; D is perhaps TRBD1 or TRBD2 (5 bases each). The germline CDR1 and CDR2 sequences are SGHDT and YYEEEE. V was cut by 3 bases and J by 2 bases, with 8 bases left in between. This CDR3 has 14 amino acids. CDR3 protein: CASSSGDNTGELFF. The DNA for the CDR3 is TGTGCCAGCAGCTCCGGGGACAACACCGGGGAGCTGTTTTTT.

The chain employs TRBV28 and TRBJ2-5; D is ambiguous. The CDR3 is made up of 13 amino acids. Germline-derived CDR1 and CDR2 are MDHEN and SYDVKM. Trimming left V 5 bases short and J 2 bases short, with 9 bases between. The CDR3 bases are TGTGCCAGCAGTCCAACGGAACAAGAGACCCAGTACTTC. Amino acids: CASSPTEQETQYF.

The chain has TRBV12-3 or TRBV12-4 and TRBJ1-1, with 7 positions matching TRBD1. Losses at the gene ends were 6 bases for V and 4 bases for J; bases not matched to a gene: 11. CDR3 length: 15 residues. CDR3 sequence reads: CASSRQGGPLTEAFF. The CDR3 coding sequence is TGTGCCAGCAGCCGACAGGGAGGCCCGCTCACTGAAGCTTTCTTT.

The chain recombines TRBV18 with TRBJ2-5; 12 positions agree with TRBD2. Germline CDR1 reads KGHSH; CDR2 reads LQKENI. The ends lost 5 bases at V and 5 bases at J; junction bases unmatched: 6. The CDR3 loop spans 15 amino acids. CDR3 amino acids: CASSSRTSGVETQYF. DNA of the CDR3: TGTGCCAGCTCATCTCGGACTAGCGGGGTGGAGACCCAGTACTTC.

This clonotype appeared a few times. The chain employs TRBV29-1 and TRBJ1-1; possibly TRBD1 for D (6 bases). The CDR3 has 13 residues. Germline V gene data show CDR1 as SQVTM and CDR2 as ANQGSEA. With 4 bases removed from V and 0 bases from J, the gap between germline ends came to 9 bases. In DNA, the CDR3 is TGCAGCGTTGTTGGGGGCATGAACACTGAAGCTTTCTTT. Residues: CSVVGGMNTEAFF.

The J gene is TRBJ2-6, the V gene TRBV18; D perhaps matches TRBD1 (6 bases). This CDR3 is 16 amino acids long. Per germline, CDR1 KGHSH and CDR2 LQKENI. The V end was cut by 5 bases, the J end by 0 bases, with 11 bases between. The CDR3 sequence is CASSSDSFSGANVLTF. CDR3 bases: TGTGCCAGCTCATCGGACAGTTTCTCTGGGGCCAACGTCCTGACTTTC.

J is TRBJ2-7 and V is TRBV6-1; maybe TRBD1 (6 bases). Trimming took off 5 bases at V and 2 bases at J, with 10 bases between the two ends. The CDR3 spans 13 residues. The germline V gene encodes CDR1 MNHNS and CDR2 SASEGT. In DNA, the CDR3 is TGTGCCAGCAGTCCAGGGGTAACCTACGAGCAGTACGTC. Its translation: CASSPGVTYEQYV.

This clonotype was counted a few times. The chain links TRBV6-1 to TRBJ2-1; the match to TRBD2 covers 13 bases. Germline-derived CDR1 and CDR2 are MNHNS and SASEGT. The CDR3 loop spans 18 amino acids. The junction had 8 bases not matched to a gene; V was cut back by 6 bases and J by 0 bases. CDR3 protein: CASRGLAGATSSYNEQFF. Here the CDR3 DNA reads TGTGCCAGCAGAGGACTAGCGGGGGCCACGAGCTCCTACAATGAGCAGTTCTTC.

The chain joins TRBV7-8 to TRBJ2-5; D perhaps matches TRBD2 (6 bases). The V and J ends lost 8 bases and 0 bases respectively, with 19 bases between them. CDR3 length: 16 residues. Germline V gene sequence: CDR1 SGHVS, CDR2 FQNEAQ. The CDR3 DNA reads TGTGCCAGCTGGGCGGGACTGATTCTGTACCAAGAGACCCAGTACTTC. It translates to CASWAGLILYQETQYF.

The sample holds a few counts of this clonotype. This rearrangement joins TRBV2 to TRBJ2-5; D ambiguous. The CDR3 is made up of 16 amino acids. Per germline, CDR1 SNHLY and CDR2 FYNNEI. Trimming took off 3 bases at V and 1 base at J, with 15 bases between the two ends. DNA for the CDR3: TGTGCCAGCAGTGACCCGCCAAGGACCGGCCAAGAGACCCAGTACTTC. Protein product: CASSDPPRTGQETQYF. Full variable domain (missing parts from reference TRBV2 and TRBJ2-5): EPEVTQTPSHQVTQMGQEVILRCVPISNHLYFYWYRQILGQKVEFLVSFYNNEISEKSEIFDDQFSVERPDGSNFTLKIRSTKLEDSAMYFCASSDPPRTGQETQYFGPGTRLLVL.

The genes are TRBV5-6 and TRBJ2-1; 10 positions agree with TRBD2. V lost 2 bases and J lost 0; bases outside the gene matches: 5. CDR3 length equals 17 residues. In germline, CDR1 is SGHDT, CDR2 YYEEEE. The CDR3 sequence: CASSFPSGSFSYNEQFF. Here the CDR3 DNA reads TGTGCCAGCAGCTTTCCTAGCGGGAGTTTCTCCTACAATGAGCAGTTCTTC.

The chain combines TRBV10-2 with TRBJ2-7, with 8 positions matching TRBD2. The CDR3 covers 13 residues. The V segment lost 5 bases and the J segment 7 bases; nucleotides outside the gene matches: 7. Germline values: CDR1 WSHSY, CDR2 SAAADI. CDR3 protein: CASSSREGSEQYF. The CDR3 coding sequence is TGCGCCAGCAGTTCTCGGGAGGGTTCGGAGCAGTACTTC.

J is TRBJ1-6 and V is TRBV2; D is perhaps TRBD1 (5 bases). Trimming pared 5 bases from V and 6 bases from J, leaving 14 bases between. The CDR3 length is 15 residues. The germline V gene encodes CDR1 SNHLY and CDR2 FYNNEI. CDR3 DNA sequence: TGTGCCAGCAGTAATTTAGGGGACGGTAATTCACCCCTCCACTTT. Protein sequence: CASSNLGDGNSPLHF.

This clonotype was observed many times. The V gene is TRBV25-1, the J gene TRBJ2-4; D is tentatively TRBD1 or TRBD2 (5 bases each). V lost 2 bases and J lost 0, with 8 bases in between. CDR3 size: 15 residues. The germline V gene encodes CDR1 MGHDK and CDR2 SYGVNS. CDR3 in amino acids: CASSEGTVAKNIQYF. In DNA form, the CDR3 reads TGTGCCAGCAGTGAAGGGACGGTAGCCAAAAACATTCAGTACTTC.